This entry lists 10 T cell receptor beta chains sequenced from one sample in a study of shared clonotypes between healthy human individuals. Sequencing was performed with immunoSEQ multiplex PCR; in TCRdb, only in-frame clones are kept and a portion is missing. The repertoire holds about 490,000 clones, with 60% to 85% as singletons. Material for sequencing was PBMCs. These receptors were collected from a woman aged 35 to 49 in good health. Some clones in this sample may be carry-over from other donors' samples.

CDR3 loop: CASSVVLASDTQYF. The CDR3, as DNA: TGTGCCAGCAGCGTAGTACTAGCATCTGATACGCAGTATTTT. The chain recombines TRBV9 with TRBJ2-3; D is possibly TRBD2 (6 bases). This CDR3 has 14 amino acids. The V end was cut by 0 bases, the J end by 6 bases, with 11 bases between. CDR1 and CDR2 (germline): SGDLS, YYNGEE.

J is TRBJ1-4 and V is TRBV5-1; 8 nucleotides line up with TRBD1. This CDR3 spans 16 amino acids. Unmatched junction bases numbered 8, after V lost 4 bases and J lost 3 bases. Germline values: CDR1 SGHRS, CDR2 YFSETQ. In DNA, the CDR3 is TGCGCCAGCAGCCTGGACAGGGTAACATCTAATGAAAAACTGTTTTTT. Amino acids: CASSLDRVTSNEKLFF.

V usage is TRBV30 and J usage is TRBJ1-5; D possibly corresponds to TRBD1 (6 bases). Germline lookup yields CDR1 GTSNPN and CDR2 SVGIG (reference sequence). The CDR3 has 14 residues. The V end lost 0 bases, the J end lost 2 bases, and 8 bases lay between the germline ends. Here the CDR3 reads CAWSVPGGNQPQHF. For the CDR3, the DNA is TGTGCCTGGAGTGTACCAGGGGGCAATCAGCCCCAGCATTTT.

V and J are TRBV28 and TRBJ2-4; D not resolved. The CDR3 length is 12 residues. V was shortened by 2 bases and J by 5 bases, with 4 bases between the two germline ends. Looked up from germline, CDR1 is MDHEN and CDR2 is SYDVKM. CDR3 loop: CASSLGENIQYF. For the CDR3, the DNA is TGTGCCAGCAGTTTAGGCGAAAACATTCAGTACTTC. The whole variable domain, remainder taken from reference TRBV28 and TRBJ2-4, is DVKVTQSSRYLVKRTGEKVFLECVQDMDHENMFWYRQDPGLGLRLIYFSYDVKMKEKGDIPEGYSVSREKKERFSLILESASTNQTSMYLCASSLGENIQYFGAGTRLSVL.

The chain couples TRBV5-1 to TRBJ1-4, with D possibly TRBD1 on 6 matching bases. Germline assignment: CDR1 SGHRS and CDR2 YFSETQ. The CDR3 spans 15 residues. The V and J ends lost 1 base and 5 bases respectively, with 12 bases between them. The CDR3: CASSLKGQENEKLFF. In nucleotides, the CDR3 is TGCGCCAGCAGCTTGAAGGGACAAGAGAATGAAAAACTGTTTTTT.

This chain connects TRBV9 to TRBJ1-1; D unresolved. Per the germline V gene, CDR1 is SGDLS and CDR2 is YYNGEE. CDR3 length: 15 residues. V was shortened by 4 bases and J by 0 bases, with 13 bases between the two germline ends. The CDR3 region is CASSSTGEMNTEAFF. The CDR3 coding sequence is TGTGCCAGCAGCTCCACTGGAGAGATGAACACTGAAGCTTTCTTT.

The J gene is TRBJ1-1, the V gene TRBV4-2; TRBD1 agrees at 7 bases. J was trimmed by 6 bases and V by 0 bases; bases with no gene match: 16. The CDR3 is 18 residues long. Looked up from germline, CDR1 is LGHNA and CDR2 is YNFKEQ. The CDR3 region has the DNA TGTGCCAGCAGCCAAGATTTCCGGCAGGGGGTAGGGGGCGCTGAAGCTTTCTTT. The encoded protein is CASSQDFRQGVGGAEAFF.

The chain uses TRBV18 and TRBJ2-7; D is unclear. V shed 2 bases and J shed 1 base, with 9 bases lying between them. Germline V CDR1 and CDR2: KGHSH, LQKENI. The CDR3 has 14 residues. The CDR3 nucleotides are TGTGCCAGCTCACCAAGCACGGCGTCCTACGAGCAGTACTTC. Amino acid sequence: CASSPSTASYEQYF.

The chain employs TRBV30 and TRBJ2-2, with 10 nucleotides matching TRBD1. CDR3 length: 13 amino acids. The V and J ends lost 5 bases and 8 bases, in that order; junction bases with no gene match: 5. The germline V gene has CDR1 GTSNPN and CDR2 SVGIG (reference sequence). CDR3 sequence: CAWGTGAGGELFF. In DNA form, the CDR3 reads TGTGCCTGGGGGACAGGGGCGGGAGGGGAGCTGTTTTTT. Looking up the rest from reference TRBV30 and TRBJ2-2 gives the full variable domain: SQTIHQWPATLVQPVGSPLSLECTVEGTSNPNLYWYRQAAGRGLQLLFYSVGIGQISSEVPQNLSASRPQDRQFILSSKKLLLSDSGFYLCAWGTGAGGELFFGEGSRLTVL.

The sample holds a few counts of this clone. The V call is TRBV19, the J call TRBJ1-3; D possibly corresponds to TRBD1 (5 bases). The CDR3 spans 13 residues. Germline CDR1 reads LNHDA; CDR2 reads SQIVND (reference sequence). V lost 4 bases and J lost 3, with 7 bases in between. CDR3 in DNA: TGTGCCAGTAGTACAGGGTTTGGAAACACCATATATTTT. This codes for CASSTGFGNTIYF.